The 16 T cell receptor beta chains reported below all come from one sample, sequenced in a study of blood T cell repertoires in COVID-19 (dated by TCRdb to the early 2020s). Libraries were prepared through the immunoSEQ multiplex PCR assay. TCRdb re-hosts the immuneACCESS table, in-frame sequences only. Its copies lack some clones; in the studies checked, an unresolved V gene accounts for under half of them, and the cause for the rest is not known. The sample has 200,000 to 300,000 clones on record, about 89% of them singletons. The ten largest account for under 2% of the sample. The sample was peripheral blood. The origin of the receptors is a woman aged 55-70 years who had recovered from COVID-19.

The gene calls are TRBV11-1 and TRBJ1-3; no definite D call. Trimming shortened V by 8 bases and J by 0 bases, and 11 bases separated the two germline ends. The CDR3 length is 14 residues. Germline CDR1 reads SGHAT; CDR2 reads FQDESV (reference sequence). The DNA for the CDR3 is TGTGCCAGCTCCTTGGGAGACTCTGGAAACACCATATATTTT. Protein: CASSLGDSGNTIYF.

The chain combines TRBV7-8 with TRBJ1-5; perhaps TRBD1 as D (6 bases). The CDR3 is 14 amino acids. Trimming took 5 bases from V and 7 from J, leaving 15 bases between them. Germline CDR1 is SGHVS and CDR2 is FQNEAQ. The CDR3 region is CASSQTTGSQPQHF. CDR3 in DNA: TGTGCCAGCAGCCAGACGACAGGTTCCCAGCCCCAGCATTTT.

The rearrangement links TRBV4-3 to TRBJ2-5; D may be TRBD1 (5 bases). There are 15 residues in the CDR3. CDR1 and CDR2 from the germline V gene are LGHNA and YSLEER. Between the trimmed V and J ends, which lost 1 base and 5 bases, there was a span of 14 bases. The chain's CDR3 is CASSQGPQGRETQYF. CDR3 nucleotides: TGCGCCAGCAGCCAAGGACCTCAGGGTAGGGAGACCCAGTACTTC.

The chain links TRBV19 to TRBJ2-1; possible D gene TRBD1, 7 bases. The germline gives CDR1 LNHDA, CDR2 SQIVND (reference sequence). The germline V and J ends were trimmed by 6 bases and 9 bases, with 21 bases remaining between them. The CDR3 length is 15 residues. CDR3 sequence reads: CASSFQGGDRSEQFF. In DNA, the CDR3 is TGTGCCAGTAGCTTCCAGGGGGGAGACAGGTCTGAGCAGTTCTTC.

The V and J genes are TRBV6-1 and TRBJ1-2; D is unresolved. Germline-derived CDR1 and CDR2 are MNHNS and SASEGT. This CDR3 contains 13 residues. V was clipped by 2 bases and J by 5 bases, with 9 bases between them. The CDR3 sequence: CASSELREYGYTF. In DNA form, the CDR3 reads TGTGCCAGCAGTGAACTGAGGGAATATGGCTACACCTTC.

The rearrangement uses TRBV9 and TRBJ2-2, with TRBD2 as a possible D gene (6 bases). V lost 4 bases to trimming and J lost 1 base, with 14 bases between them. From germline, CDR1 is SGDLS and CDR2 YYNGEE. CDR3 length equals 16 residues. In DNA, the CDR3 is TGTGCCAGCAGCCCTAGAGGGACTCTGAACACCGGGGAGCTGTTTTTT. This translates into CASSPRGTLNTGELFF.

This chain uses TRBV20-1 with TRBJ1-3; D is perhaps TRBD1 (5 bases). CDR1 and CDR2 (germline): DFQATT, SNEGSKA (reference sequence). The V end was cut by 3 bases, the J end by 3 bases, with 15 bases between. The CDR3 runs 15 residues. The CDR3 loop is CSASLGGTRGNTIYF. The CDR3 nucleotides read TGCAGTGCTAGTTTGGGGGGTACGCGTGGAAACACCATATATTTT.

The chain links TRBV3-1 (or the pseudogene TRBV3-2) to TRBJ2-2, with TRBD2 as a possible D gene (6 bases). This CDR3 is 15 amino acids long. Trimming cost V 0 bases and J 6 bases, with 11 bases left between them. From germline, CDR1 is LGHDT and CDR2 YNNKEL (reference sequence). The CDR3 region has the DNA TGTGCCAGCAGCCAAGATCGGAGGGATCCCGGGGAGCTGTTTTTT. Residues: CASSQDRRDPGELFF.

The sample holds one count of this clone. The CDR3 coding sequence is TGCGCCAGCAGGTGGAGCGGGGGGTCAACCTACGAGCAGTACTTC. This translates into CASRWSGGSTYEQYF. V and J are TRBV5-1 and TRBJ2-7; TRBD2 matches 9 bases. Germline loops: CDR1 SGHRS, CDR2 YFSETQ. The CDR3 spans 15 residues. J lost 2 bases, V lost 5 bases, and 8 bases had no gene match.

This rearrangement joins TRBV9 to TRBJ2-2, with D perhaps matching TRBD1 (6 bases). With 6 bases removed from V and 0 bases from J, the gap between germline ends came to 15 bases. CDR3 length: 16 residues. Germline-derived CDR1 and CDR2 are SGDLS and YYNGEE. This CDR3 is CASTLRRDTNTGELFF. The CDR3 DNA sequence: TGTGCCAGCACCCTTCGCCGGGACACGAACACCGGGGAGCTGTTTTTT.

This clone has a single count. The V and J genes are TRBV11-3 and TRBJ2-1; TRBD2 aligns across 9 bases. This CDR3 region has 15 residues. Looked up from germline, CDR1 is SGHNT and CDR2 is YENEEA. Trimming removed 7 bases from V and 6 bases from J; junction bases left unmatched: 10. The DNA of the CDR3 is TGTGCCAGCACCAAGACTAGCGGTATAGGCAATGAGCAGTTCTTC. It translates to CASTKTSGIGNEQFF.

This rearrangement joins TRBV4-2 to TRBJ1-1; no clear D. Germline V gene lookup returns CDR1 LGHNA and CDR2 YNFKEQ. The CDR3 spans 16 residues. Trimming removed 4 bases at V and 6 bases at J, with 21 bases between. The DNA of the CDR3 is TGTGCCAGCAGCCCCCTCTGGGAGGAAGATCGGTCTGAAGCTTTCTTT. It specifies CASSPLWEEDRSEAFF.

J is TRBJ1-1 and V is TRBV7-2, with D possibly matching TRBD1 (5 bases). The germline gives CDR1 SGHTA, CDR2 FQGNSA. CDR3 length: 16 residues. V lost 3 bases and J lost 6, with 20 bases in between. The CDR3 DNA reads TGTGCCAGCAGCTTGTCCCTCACGGGGGGATCTTCTGAAGCTTTCTTT. Translating it yields CASSLSLTGGSSEAFF.

The chain joins TRBV5-1 to TRBJ2-1; D perhaps matches TRBD1 (5 bases). Germline CDR1 reads SGHRS; CDR2 reads YFSETQ. The CDR3 is 14 amino acids. Between the trimmed V and J ends, which lost 4 bases and 4 bases, there was a span of 12 bases. This CDR3 reads CASSTQGFYNEQFF. The CDR3 DNA reads TGCGCCAGCAGCACGCAGGGCTTTTACAATGAGCAGTTCTTC.

This rearrangement joins TRBV19 to TRBJ2-2; TRBD2 agrees at 10 bases. V shed 5 bases, J shed 3 bases, and the junction held 3 bases outside the gene matches. The CDR3 covers 15 residues. Germline lookup yields CDR1 LNHDA and CDR2 SQIVND (reference sequence). Written as DNA, the CDR3 is TGTGCCAGTAGTCGGACTAGCGGACACACCGGGGAGCTGTTTTTT. It codes for CASSRTSGHTGELFF.

V usage is TRBV7-3 and J usage is TRBJ1-6, with 7 bases that match TRBD1. The trim removed 5 bases at V and 5 bases at J, leaving 12 bases unmatched. Germline V lookup: CDR1 SGHTA, CDR2 FQGTGA. This CDR3 is built from 17 residues. CDR3 loop: CASSAIQGETDNSPLHF. The CDR3 DNA is TGTGCCAGCAGCGCAATTCAGGGGGAAACGGATAATTCACCCCTCCACTTT.